This passage covers 10 T cell receptor beta chains from one sample sequenced in a study of vaccination effects on CD4 cells after COVID-19. The antigens for these receptors are not known. Only in-frame clones appear in the TCRdb table, and some are missing; sequencing was by immunoSEQ multiplex PCR. Of about 21,000 clones in the sample, 73% were seen once. Before sequencing took place, the ViraFEST assay used viral peptide pools to expand antigen-specific CD4+ T cells. CD4+ T cell isolation took place after less than 13 days of culture. Vaccinated participants had no history of SARS-CoV-2 infection and tested negative for nucleocapsid antibodies. Sequenced here: CD4+ T cells from PBMCs cultured with HCoV-NL63 spike peptides, sampled before COVID-19 vaccination. These receptor sequences come from a human donor who received a COVID-19 vaccine.

The rearrangement joins TRBV24-1 to TRBJ2-7; D perhaps matches TRBD2 (5 bases). This CDR3 spans 13 amino acids. The V end lost 9 bases, the J end lost 3 bases, and 14 bases lay between the germline ends. Germline-derived CDR1 and CDR2 are KGHDR and SFDVKD. CDR3 amino acids: CATRRGRVYEQYF. The CDR3 DNA is TGTGCCACCCGACGAGGGCGAGTCTACGAGCAGTACTTC.

The chain employs TRBV24-1 and TRBJ1-2; no firm D call. V was cut by 1 base and J by 2 bases, with 19 bases left in between. CDR1 is KGHDR and CDR2 is SFDVKD in the germline V gene. The length of the CDR3 is 18 residues. The CDR3 DNA reads TGTGCCACCAGTGATTTACCAACCCGCTATGGCAAGAACTATGGCTACACCTTC. As protein: CATSDLPTRYGKNYGYTF.

The rearrangement joins TRBV9 to TRBJ2-7, with 10 positions matching TRBD2. The junction had 6 bases not matched to a gene; V was cut back by 0 bases and J by 3 bases. Germline V CDR1 and CDR2: SGDLS, YYNGEE. CDR3 size: 16 residues. CDR3 in amino acids: CASSVGGASGSYEQYF. In nucleotides, the CDR3 is TGTGCCAGCAGCGTAGGCGGGGCTAGCGGGAGCTACGAGCAGTACTTC.

This clone appeared a single time. The V call is TRBV29-1, the J call TRBJ1-2, with D possibly matching TRBD1 (5 bases). The CDR3 covers 16 residues. V was clipped by 6 bases and J by 3 bases, with 23 bases between them. Germline V gene lookup returns CDR1 SQVTM and CDR2 ANQGSEA. The chain's CDR3 is CSVARRLAGRHYGYTF. The DNA for the CDR3 is TGCAGCGTCGCTCGGAGGCTTGCAGGGCGTCACTATGGCTACACCTTC. Variable domain in full (rest from reference TRBV29-1 and TRBJ1-2): SAVISQKPSRDICQRGTSLTIQCQVDSQVTMMFWYRQQPGQSLTLIATANQGSEATYESGFVIDKFPISRPNLTFSTLTVSNMSPEDSSIYLCSVARRLAGRHYGYTFGSGTRLTVV.

The chain uses TRBV5-1 and TRBJ1-2; D uncertain. Trimming removed 0 bases from V and 3 bases from J, with 15 bases in between. The CDR3 spans 16 residues. Germline CDR1 SGHRS, CDR2 YFSETQ. The CDR3 nucleotides are TGCGCCAGCAGCTTGGCCGCTAATATACCGGACTATGGCTACACCTTC. This encodes CASSLAANIPDYGYTF. Complete variable domain (other parts from reference TRBV5-1 and TRBJ1-2): KAGVTQTPRYLIKTRGQQVTLSCSPISGHRSVSWYQQTPGQGLQFLFEYFSETQRNKGNFPGRFSGRQFSNSRSEMNVSTLELGDSALYLCASSLAANIPDYGYTFGSGTRLTVV.

The V call is TRBV9, the J call TRBJ1-2; D not resolved. The CDR3 runs 12 residues. Germline CDR1 is SGDLS and CDR2 is YYNGEE. V shed 4 bases and J shed 6 bases, with 10 bases lying between them. In nucleotides, the CDR3 is TGTGCCAGCAGCCCCGTTGGGCATGGCTACACCTTC. It encodes CASSPVGHGYTF.

CDR3 bases: TGTGCCAGCAGACCCCCTAGGACCGGGGAGCTGTTTTTT. Translating it yields CASRPPRTGELFF. The V gene is TRBV6-5, the J gene TRBJ2-2; the D is unclear. V dropped 6 bases and J dropped 5 bases, with 10 bases sitting between them. Germline-derived CDR1 and CDR2 are MNHEY and SVGAGI. The CDR3 length is 13 residues.

This rearrangement joins TRBV7-2 to TRBJ1-1; D not certain. Trimming stripped 1 base from V and 0 bases from J, with 9 bases between. Germline V gene data show CDR1 as SGHTA and CDR2 as FQGNSA. This CDR3 is built from 15 residues. In nucleotides, the CDR3 is TGTGCCAGCAGCTTAGTGTGGCGGCTGAACACTGAAGCTTTCTTT. Its translation: CASSLVWRLNTEAFF.

The chain couples TRBV28 to TRBJ2-1; D uncertain. CDR3 length: 12 amino acids. V was shortened by 2 bases and J by 5 bases, with 4 bases between the two germline ends. Per the germline V gene, CDR1 is MDHEN and CDR2 is SYDVKM. The CDR3 nucleotides are TGTGCCAGCAGTTTAAGGAACAATGAGCAGTTCTTC. This sequence encodes CASSLRNNEQFF.

The chain joins TRBV6-5 to TRBJ2-1; 7 nucleotides match TRBD2. The CDR3 spans 15 residues. CDR1 is MNHEY, CDR2 SVGAGI, per germline. V lost 3 bases and J lost 4; bases outside the gene matches: 6. CDR3 sequence (DNA): TGTGCCAGCAGTTATCCCGGGACTACTTACAATGAGCAGTTCTTC. This sequence encodes CASSYPGTTYNEQFF.